The entry that follows covers one T cell receptor beta chain sequence. Its specificity is unknown. The sample is drawn from a study of cytomegalovirus exposure and HLA in healthy donors. The CDR3 is 16 amino acids. Study-wide findings and caveats: The authors later linked a missense DCLRE1C variant to TCR beta V- and J-gene trimming. Reportedly, cytomegalovirus status was diagnosed with high sensitivity and specificity.

This PCR relied on a set of 60 Vbeta primers and 13 Jbeta primers. Repertoires were generated with immunoSEQ multiplex PCR, while TCRdb's copy carries only in-frame clones and drops some. The sample carries around 190,000 clones, about nine tenths recorded once. The sequenced material came from PBMCs. The receptor was derived from a boy younger than 10 in good health and CMV-seronegative. This chain links TRBV21-1 with TRBJ2-1; TRBD2, the table's D call, was not compared with the DNA. TRBV21-1 is tagged as a pseudogene. For the CDR3, the DNA is TGTGCCAGCAGCAAAACCCCCAGCGGGGGGGCCAACGAGCAGTTCTTC. Translating it yields CASSKTPSGGANEQFF.